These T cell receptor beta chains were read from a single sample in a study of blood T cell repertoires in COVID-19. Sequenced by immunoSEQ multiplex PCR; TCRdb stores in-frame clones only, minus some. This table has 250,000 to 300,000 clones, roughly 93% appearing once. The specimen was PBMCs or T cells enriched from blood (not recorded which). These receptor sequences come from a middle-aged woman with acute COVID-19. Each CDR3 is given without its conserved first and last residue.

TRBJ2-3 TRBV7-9 ASSPVRLADRDTQY
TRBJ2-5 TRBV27 ASRPGQAKGETQY
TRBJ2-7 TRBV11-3 ASSGGLAGAYEQY
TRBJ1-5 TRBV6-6 ASSRGEYSNQPQH
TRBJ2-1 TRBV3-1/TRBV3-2 ASSPDSFNEQF
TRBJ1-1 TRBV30 AWKSDSMNTEAF
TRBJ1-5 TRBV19 ASRVDRAANQPQH
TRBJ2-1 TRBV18 ASSPDAGVAYNEQF
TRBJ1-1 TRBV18 ASSPRESGTEAF
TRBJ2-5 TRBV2 ASRRRRLAVQETQY
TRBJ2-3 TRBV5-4 ASSVGLVSDTQY
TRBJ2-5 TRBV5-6 ASSFRSVAAGETQY
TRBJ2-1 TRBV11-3 ASSPRGTGGLLGGQF
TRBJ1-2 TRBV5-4 ASSSGQGYGYT
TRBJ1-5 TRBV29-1 SVQGAGGEPQH
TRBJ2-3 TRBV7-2 ASSLRTRVGADTQY
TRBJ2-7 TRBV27 ASASRDPYEQY
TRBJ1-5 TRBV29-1 SVGGNRDQPQH
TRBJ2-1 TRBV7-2 ASSLRLSASGDNEQF
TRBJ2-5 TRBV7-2 ASSLTTSGGAVRY
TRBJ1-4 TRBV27 ATRWDRGLTHRDDSNEKLF
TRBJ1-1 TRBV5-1 ASSFGTGPRLNTEAF
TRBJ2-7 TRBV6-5 ASSSGTGLYEQY
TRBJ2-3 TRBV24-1 ATSDPGVAPDTQY
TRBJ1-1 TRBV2 ASSIQGSMNTEAF
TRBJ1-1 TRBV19 ASSKGMGGRDTEAF
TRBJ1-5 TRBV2 ASSELVDSNQPQH
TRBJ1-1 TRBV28 ASLKERNTEAF
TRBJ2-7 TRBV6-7 ASSYSYRKTYEQY
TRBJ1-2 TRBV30 AWSGWDRGLTNYGYT
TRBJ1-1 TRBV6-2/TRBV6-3 ASSPGEITEAF
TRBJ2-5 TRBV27 ASRPQSPQETQY
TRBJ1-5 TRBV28 AVGQTELSNQPQH
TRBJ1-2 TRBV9 ASSARQGVGYGYT
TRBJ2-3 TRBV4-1 ASSQVGAPADTQY
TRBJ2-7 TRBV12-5 ASGKGLAGPYEQY
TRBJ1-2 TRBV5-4 ASSSGTDYGYT
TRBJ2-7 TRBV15 ATSRGTGNVFYEQY
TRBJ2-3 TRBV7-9 ASSLLGLAADTQY
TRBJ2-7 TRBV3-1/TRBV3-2 ASRPSGLGEQY
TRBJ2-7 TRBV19 ASSIEGGPYEQY
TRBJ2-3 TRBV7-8 ASSLGAGDTQY
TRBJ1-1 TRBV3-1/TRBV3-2 ASSPTGSLAEAF
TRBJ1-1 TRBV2 ASSESVMNTEAF
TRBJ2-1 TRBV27 ASPQVRGLLNEQF
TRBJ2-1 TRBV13 ASSLAGQGHNEQF
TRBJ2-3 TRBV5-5 ASSLVVSTPADTQY
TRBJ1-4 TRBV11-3 ASSLGPEKLF
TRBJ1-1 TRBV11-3 ASSLDRGNTEAF
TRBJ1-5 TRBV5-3 ARSLREQNDRVGQPQH
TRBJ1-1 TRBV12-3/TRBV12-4 ASSFRGTEAF
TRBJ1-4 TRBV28 ASSLHATNEKLF